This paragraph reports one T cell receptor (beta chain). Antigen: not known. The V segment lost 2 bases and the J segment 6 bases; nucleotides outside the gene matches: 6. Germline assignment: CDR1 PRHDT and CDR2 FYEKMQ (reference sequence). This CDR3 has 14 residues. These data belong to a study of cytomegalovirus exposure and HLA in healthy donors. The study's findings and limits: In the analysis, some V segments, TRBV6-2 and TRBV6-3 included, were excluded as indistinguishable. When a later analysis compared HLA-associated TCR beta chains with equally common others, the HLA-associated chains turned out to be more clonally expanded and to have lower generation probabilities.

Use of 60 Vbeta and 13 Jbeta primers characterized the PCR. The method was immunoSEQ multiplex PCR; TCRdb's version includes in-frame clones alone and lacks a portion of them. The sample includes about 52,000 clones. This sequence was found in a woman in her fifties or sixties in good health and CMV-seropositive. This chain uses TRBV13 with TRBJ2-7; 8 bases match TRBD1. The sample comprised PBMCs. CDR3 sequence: CASSLNRGNSEQYF. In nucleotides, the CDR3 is TGTGCCAGCAGCTTAAACAGGGGGAATAGCGAGCAGTACTTC.